The 6 T cell receptor beta chains listed next were all sequenced from one sample in a study. Using immunoSEQ multiplex PCR, the repertoire was profiled, and TCRdb retains in-frame clones only, with some absent. The data contain about 68,000 clones, 85% to 95% of them singletons. Material: PBMCs. All receptors derive from a man aged 40-50 years with rheumatoid arthritis.

This clone was picked up one time. V usage is TRBV5-1 and J usage is TRBJ2-7; 10 bases agree with TRBD1. J was trimmed by 6 bases and V by 3 bases; bases with no gene match: 3. Germline V gene lookup returns CDR1 SGHRS and CDR2 YFSETQ. The CDR3 extends over 13 amino acids. Here the CDR3 DNA reads TGCGCCAGCAGCTGGGGGGACAGGGGCGAGCAGTACTTC. It specifies CASSWGDRGEQYF.

The chain has TRBV15 and TRBJ1-4, with 8 nucleotides matching TRBD1. CDR3 size: 15 residues. With 2 bases clipped from V and 7 bases from J, the junction kept 6 bases outside the gene matches. Germline assignment: CDR1 LNHNV and CDR2 YYDKDF (reference sequence). CDR3 DNA: TGTGCCACCAGCAGAACCGGACAGGGCTCTGAAAAACTGTTTTTT. It encodes CATSRTGQGSEKLFF.

This chain links TRBV12-3 or TRBV12-4 with TRBJ1-6; perhaps TRBD1 as D (5 bases). This CDR3 comprises 11 residues. The V gene lost 6 bases and the J gene lost 14 bases, with 11 bases spanning the gap. This CDR3 reads CASRGDRTLHF. The DNA for the CDR3 is TGTGCCAGCAGGGGGGACCGCACCCTCCACTTT.

The genes are TRBV30 and TRBJ2-3; D is undetermined. V lost 1 base and J 3 bases, leaving 8 bases between the germline ends. CDR1 GTSNPN and CDR2 SVGIG come from the germline V gene (reference sequence). The CDR3 is 13 residues long. This CDR3 reads CAWSALMTDTQYF. DNA for the CDR3: TGTGCCTGGAGTGCTCTTATGACAGATACGCAGTATTTT.

J is TRBJ2-7 and V is TRBV27; D possibly corresponds to TRBD2 (6 bases). Germline V gene data show CDR1 as MNHEY and CDR2 as SMNVEV (reference sequence). Trimming took off 6 bases at V and 4 bases at J, with 19 bases between the two ends. The CDR3 has 15 residues. CDR3 bases: TGTGCCAGCAGCCAGACAGTTTTCGGGGGTTACGAGCAGTACTTC. Translating gives CASSQTVFGGYEQYF.

V usage is TRBV9 and J usage is TRBJ2-2, with 10 bases identical to TRBD2. The CDR3 covers 17 residues. J was trimmed by 1 base and V by 3 bases; bases with no gene match: 6. Germline assignment: CDR1 SGDLS and CDR2 YYNGEE. The CDR3 DNA reads as TGTGCCAGCAGCGACGGGGTAGCGGGGGGGAACACCGGGGAGCTGTTTTTT. Residues: CASSDGVAGGNTGELFF.